A selection of T cell receptor beta chains follows, all from one sample in a study of blood T cell repertoires in COVID-19. The protocol was immunoSEQ multiplex PCR, while the TCRdb copy is restricted to in-frame clones and leaves out a portion. Of some 180,000 clones listed, approximately 86% were seen once; the top ten hold around 24%. The sample comprised PBMCs or T cells enriched from blood (not recorded which). These receptors were collected from a woman aged 40-49 years in a cohort exposed to, infected with or recovered from COVID-19 (not recorded which). The CDR3 runs from the conserved cysteine through the conserved F or W. The order of the fields is CDR3 DNA, CDR3 protein, D gene, V gene, J gene, clone size. The D gene is left open where the match is weak. Some rows mark clone size as missing; the rest say once, few, many or name a class of expanded clone.

CDR3nt: TGTGCCAGCTCACCTACCAGGGCTTACGAGCAGTACTTC
CDR3aa: CASSPTRAYEQYF
d_gene: -
v_gene: TRBV18
j_gene: TRBJ2-7
abundance: -

CDR3nt: TGCGCCAGCAGCGAGGATGGTTGGATGAACACTGAAGCTTTCTTT
CDR3aa: CASSEDGWMNTEAFF
d_gene: -
v_gene: TRBV5-1
j_gene: TRBJ1-1
abundance: -

CDR3nt: TGCAGTGCTAGTGCCCAGACCTACGAGCAGTACTTC
CDR3aa: CSASAQTYEQYF
d_gene: -
v_gene: TRBV20-1
j_gene: TRBJ2-7
abundance: -

CDR3nt: TGTGCCAGCAGCCCCAGACTAGTGGATACGCAGTATTTT
CDR3aa: CASSPRLVDTQYF
d_gene: -
v_gene: TRBV14
j_gene: TRBJ2-3
abundance: -

CDR3nt: TGCGCCAGCAGCGCCCGACAGGGTAATTCACCCCTCCACTTT
CDR3aa: CASSARQGNSPLHF
d_gene: TRBD1
v_gene: TRBV5-1
j_gene: TRBJ1-6
abundance: -

CDR3nt: TGTGCCAGCAGCGGACGGACAGGGCGAGGCTACACCTTC
CDR3aa: CASSGRTGRGYTF
d_gene: TRBD1
v_gene: TRBV7-2
j_gene: TRBJ1-2
abundance: -

CDR3nt: TGTGCCAGCACCGGGGGGCAGCCCTACGAGCAGTACTTC
CDR3aa: CASTGGQPYEQYF
d_gene: -
v_gene: TRBV27
j_gene: TRBJ2-7
abundance: -

CDR3nt: TGTGCCAGCAGCGGCCCCTGGGCAGGGAAGGGCGAGCAGTACTTC
CDR3aa: CASSGPWAGKGEQYF
d_gene: -
v_gene: TRBV9
j_gene: TRBJ2-7
abundance: -

CDR3nt: TGTGCCAGCAGCCTAGCGGAACGGGACAGTGACGAGCAGTACTTC
CDR3aa: CASSLAERDSDEQYF
d_gene: -
v_gene: TRBV4-2
j_gene: TRBJ2-7
abundance: -

CDR3nt: TGTGCCAGCAGGACGATCGACAGGGATGGCTACACCTTC
CDR3aa: CASRTIDRDGYTF
d_gene: TRBD1
v_gene: TRBV2
j_gene: TRBJ1-2
abundance: -

CDR3nt: TGTGCCAGCAGCGACGACAGGGGCCATCAGCCCCAGCATTTT
CDR3aa: CASSDDRGHQPQHF
d_gene: TRBD1
v_gene: TRBV7-9
j_gene: TRBJ1-5
abundance: -

CDR3nt: TGCGCCAGCAGCCAAGGGCAGGGCCCTGAAGCTTTCTTT
CDR3aa: CASSQGQGPEAFF
d_gene: -
v_gene: TRBV4-1
j_gene: TRBJ1-1
abundance: -

CDR3nt: TGCGCCAGCAGCCAAAGCTTTGGGACACTGGAGACCCAGTACTTC
CDR3aa: CASSQSFGTLETQYF
d_gene: -
v_gene: TRBV4-1
j_gene: TRBJ2-5
abundance: -

CDR3nt: TGTGCCAGCAGCTACCAAACAGTGAGGACTAGCGGAACCTACGAGCAGTACTTC
CDR3aa: CASSYQTVRTSGTYEQYF
d_gene: TRBD2
v_gene: TRBV14
j_gene: TRBJ2-7
abundance: -

CDR3nt: TGCGCCAGCAGCCAAGGGGGGGCGGTATTCGGGACAGGGGAGGTTCAAAACATTCAGTACTTC
CDR3aa: CASSQGGAVFGTGEVQNIQYF
d_gene: TRBD1
v_gene: TRBV4-1
j_gene: TRBJ2-4
abundance: -

CDR3nt: TGTGCCAGCAGCCCGGACAGGGGGAGGGTTATGGACACTGAAGCTTTCTTT
CDR3aa: CASSPDRGRVMDTEAFF
d_gene: TRBD1
v_gene: TRBV14
j_gene: TRBJ1-1
abundance: -

CDR3nt: TGCGCCAGCAGCTCCGGGTTAGCCGAGACCCAGTACTTC
CDR3aa: CASSSGLAETQYF
d_gene: -
v_gene: TRBV4-3
j_gene: TRBJ2-5
abundance: -

CDR3nt: TGTGCCAGCAGTCCCGACCGAGGGGGCTTTCAGCCCCAGCATTTT
CDR3aa: CASSPDRGGFQPQHF
d_gene: TRBD1
v_gene: TRBV27
j_gene: TRBJ1-5
abundance: -

CDR3nt: TGTGCCAGTAGTACACAGAATATAGCTGAAGCTTTCTTT
CDR3aa: CASSTQNIAEAFF
d_gene: -
v_gene: TRBV19
j_gene: TRBJ1-1
abundance: -

CDR3nt: TGTGCCAGCAGAATCAGGTTGCAGGGCTACGAGCAGTACTTC
CDR3aa: CASRIRLQGYEQYF
d_gene: -
v_gene: TRBV6-5
j_gene: TRBJ2-7
abundance: -

CDR3nt: TGTGCCAGCAGCCTTCTCGACAGGGGTACTGAAGCTTTCTTT
CDR3aa: CASSLLDRGTEAFF
d_gene: TRBD1
v_gene: TRBV5-6
j_gene: TRBJ1-1
abundance: -

CDR3nt: TGTGCCAGCAGTCCCCGGGACAGGGTCCCCTACGAGCAGTACTTC
CDR3aa: CASSPRDRVPYEQYF
d_gene: TRBD1
v_gene: TRBV27
j_gene: TRBJ2-7
abundance: -

CDR3nt: TGTGCCGGCCGGACAGGAGCCGGTGGAAGCGGAAACACCATATATTTT
CDR3aa: CAGRTGAGGSGNTIYF
d_gene: TRBD1
v_gene: TRBV7-9
j_gene: TRBJ1-3
abundance: -

CDR3nt: TGTGCCACCAGTGATTTGGGGGACAGTCACAATGAGCAGTTCTTC
CDR3aa: CATSDLGDSHNEQFF
d_gene: TRBD1
v_gene: TRBV24-1
j_gene: TRBJ2-1
abundance: -

CDR3nt: TGTGCCAGCAGCTTAGAAGTGCCTAGCGGGAGTTTAATCTACGAGCAGTACTTC
CDR3aa: CASSLEVPSGSLIYEQYF
d_gene: TRBD2
v_gene: TRBV7-2
j_gene: TRBJ2-7
abundance: -

CDR3nt: TGTGCCAGCAGTGCCCTCAGGGGACTACTGAGAACCGGGGAGCTGTTTTTT
CDR3aa: CASSALRGLLRTGELFF
d_gene: -
v_gene: TRBV6-1
j_gene: TRBJ2-2
abundance: -

CDR3nt: TGCGCCAGCAGCCCCCTCGGACTGCTAGCCAAAAACATTCAGTACTTC
CDR3aa: CASSPLGLLAKNIQYF
d_gene: -
v_gene: TRBV4-1
j_gene: TRBJ2-4
abundance: -

CDR3nt: TGTGCCAGTAGTTGGGACAGCCAAAACACTGAAGCTTTCTTT
CDR3aa: CASSWDSQNTEAFF
d_gene: TRBD1
v_gene: TRBV19
j_gene: TRBJ1-1
abundance: -

CDR3nt: TGCGCCAGCAGCCAAGCCAGCGGGACTGGAAACACCATATATTTT
CDR3aa: CASSQASGTGNTIYF
d_gene: -
v_gene: TRBV4-1
j_gene: TRBJ1-3
abundance: -

CDR3nt: TGTGCCAGCAGCTTGTGGGCCCTTAATTCACCCCTCCACTTT
CDR3aa: CASSLWALNSPLHF
d_gene: -
v_gene: TRBV5-4
j_gene: TRBJ1-6
abundance: -

CDR3nt: TGTGCCAGCAGTCGCCGGGGGACAGGGTCCTACGAGCAGTACTTC
CDR3aa: CASSRRGTGSYEQYF
d_gene: TRBD1
v_gene: TRBV27
j_gene: TRBJ2-7
abundance: -

CDR3nt: TGTGCCAGCAGTCGCAGGGGGAGAAACACTGAAGCTTTCTTT
CDR3aa: CASSRRGRNTEAFF
d_gene: TRBD1
v_gene: TRBV6-5
j_gene: TRBJ1-1
abundance: -

CDR3nt: TGTGCCAGCAGTGGGGGACAGGGGGCGCAGACCCAGTACTTC
CDR3aa: CASSGGQGAQTQYF
d_gene: TRBD1
v_gene: TRBV2
j_gene: TRBJ2-5
abundance: once

CDR3nt: TGTGCCAGCAGTCGAGGAGGGGGCGGTCAGCCCCAGCATTTT
CDR3aa: CASSRGGGGQPQHF
d_gene: TRBD1
v_gene: TRBV27
j_gene: TRBJ1-5
abundance: -

CDR3nt: TGTGCCAGCAGCCGCGAACGTAACTATGGCTACACCTTC
CDR3aa: CASSRERNYGYTF
d_gene: -
v_gene: TRBV14
j_gene: TRBJ1-2
abundance: -